Shown below are 17 T cell receptor beta chains from a single sample sequenced in a study of shared clonotypes between healthy human individuals (dated by TCRdb to the early 2020s). The library was generated by the immunoSEQ multiplex PCR assay. This immuneACCESS table, as held by TCRdb, lists in-frame sequences with V and J called but not all clones. Of the missing ones, under half trace to an unresolved V gene in checked studies; the others have no known cause. The sample table records about 2.1 million clones; 80% to 95% of these occur just once. The top ten clonotypes cover around 1.8% of the sample. CD8 naive samples consisted of CD45RO-negative cells that were positively selected for CCR7, yielding a CD45RA+CCR7+ population without TemRA cells. Specimen: naive CD8+ T cells from PBMCs. The cell subset or site label, as the study defines it: CD45RA+CCR7+. The source is a young man in good health. Some clones in this sample may be carry-over from other donors' samples.

The chain has TRBV13 and TRBJ2-7, with a tentative D call TRBD2 (7 bases). Germline-derived CDR1 and CDR2 are PRHDT and FYEKMQ (reference sequence). This CDR3 is 17 amino acids long. Between the trimmed V and J ends, which lost 5 bases and 4 bases, there was a span of 24 bases. The CDR3 protein is CASSHRGVGDTKYEQYF. DNA of the CDR3: TGTGCCAGCAGCCACCGGGGGGTGGGGGACACAAAATACGAGCAGTACTTC.

Remarks on this clone: The sample has other DNA sequences that encode this CDR3 too. The V gene is TRBV10-3, the J gene TRBJ1-2; a possible D gene is TRBD1 (5 bases). Between the trimmed V and J ends, which lost 0 bases and 2 bases, there was a span of 7 bases. Germline V lookup: CDR1 ENHRY, CDR2 SYGVKD. The CDR3 is made up of 14 amino acids. CDR3 protein: CAISESQGNYGYTF. The DNA for the CDR3 is TGTGCCATCAGTGAGTCGCAGGGAAACTATGGCTACACCTTC.

The rearrangement uses TRBV9 and TRBJ1-1; possible D gene TRBD1, 5 bases. The CDR3 is 14 amino acids. V was pared by 0 bases and J by 5 bases, with 11 bases between. Germline V gene sequence: CDR1 SGDLS, CDR2 YYNGEE. CDR3 sequence (DNA): TGTGCCAGCAGCGTAGGACCTGAGGGGACTGAAGCTTTCTTT. It codes for CASSVGPEGTEAFF.

This chain's CDR3 is CASSPREGVTEAFF. Written as DNA, the CDR3 is TGTGCCAGCAGCCCCCGAGAAGGGGTTACTGAAGCTTTCTTT. The rearrangement joins TRBV11-2 to TRBJ1-1; tentatively, D is TRBD1 (5 bases). Germline CDR1 reads SGHAT; CDR2 reads FQNNGV. Trimming took 5 bases from V and 5 from J, leaving 15 bases between them. The CDR3 is 14 amino acids.

J is TRBJ2-3 and V is TRBV28, with TRBD2 matching over 9 bases. The length of the CDR3 is 16 residues. Germline trimming cut 4 bases from V and 5 bases from J; bases unmatched to any gene: 10. CDR1 and CDR2 from the germline V gene are MDHEN and SYDVKM. The CDR3 region is CASSSYRGRAGDTQYF. The CDR3 DNA follows: TGTGCCAGCAGTTCCTATCGCGGGAGGGCCGGAGATACGCAGTATTTT.

The rearrangement joins TRBV27 to TRBJ1-1, with 7 nucleotides matching TRBD1. The trim removed 5 bases at V and 0 bases at J, leaving 6 bases unmatched. This CDR3 contains 15 residues. Germline V gene sequence: CDR1 MNHEY, CDR2 SMNVEV (reference sequence). CDR3 coding DNA: TGTGCCAGCAGTACTCGGGACAGATTGAACACTGAAGCTTTCTTT. Residues: CASSTRDRLNTEAFF.

The genes are TRBV5-5 and TRBJ2-5, with D unresolved. The V gene lost 0 bases and the J gene lost 7 bases, with 16 bases spanning the gap. Germline V lookup: CDR1 SGHKS, CDR2 YYEKEE (reference sequence). The CDR3 length is 15 residues. Here the CDR3 reads CASSLEVQFRGTQYF. The CDR3, as DNA: TGTGCCAGCAGCTTGGAGGTCCAATTCCGAGGGACCCAGTACTTC.

The V gene is TRBV6-5, the J gene TRBJ1-1; weak D call: TRBD1 (5 bases). V lost 4 bases, J lost 11 bases, and 11 bases lay in between. CDR3 length: 11 amino acids. The V gene's germline CDR1 is MNHEY and CDR2 SVGAGI. This chain's CDR3 is CASSSDSGAFF. CDR3 nucleotides: TGTGCCAGCAGTTCCGACAGCGGGGCTTTCTTT.

The chain employs TRBV5-1 and TRBJ1-2; D is unclear. CDR1 is SGHRS and CDR2 is YFSETQ in the germline V gene. Trimming shortened V by 0 bases and J by 8 bases, and 5 bases separated the two germline ends. CDR3 length: 11 amino acids. This CDR3 is CASSLDAGYTF. The CDR3 nucleotides are TGCGCCAGCAGCTTGGACGCGGGCTACACCTTC.

The chain is built from TRBV4-1 and TRBJ2-7; tentatively, D is TRBD2 (6 bases). This CDR3 is 18 amino acids long. The V gene's germline CDR1 is MGHRA and CDR2 YSYEKL. V lost 3 bases and J lost 2, with 23 bases in between. The CDR3 spells CASSHHPPLAGKTYEQYF. The CDR3 DNA reads TGCGCCAGCAGCCACCACCCCCCCCTGGCGGGAAAAACCTACGAGCAGTACTTC.

This chain uses TRBV7-9 with TRBJ1-1, with unresolved D. The CDR3 is made up of 14 amino acids. The germline gives CDR1 SEHNR, CDR2 FQNEAQ (reference sequence). With 5 bases removed from V and 7 bases from J, the gap between germline ends came to 17 bases. The CDR3 DNA reads TGTGCCAGCAGCCAAAGTCTTCTATCAGGTGAAGCTTTCTTT. Protein sequence: CASSQSLLSGEAFF.

To note about this clone: At one boundary the junction diverges from the germline segment, which might be a read error. This chain connects TRBV10-3 to TRBJ1-4; 7 nucleotides match TRBD1. Germline CDR1 and CDR2: ENHRY and SYGVKD. The CDR3 has 16 residues. The DNA of the CDR3 is TGTGCCATCAGTGAGGCTTCAGACAGGGTTAATGACAAACTGTTTTTT. Translation gives CAISEASDRVNDKLFF.

The chain joins TRBV19 to TRBJ1-5, with TRBD1 as a possible D gene (5 bases). Germline CDR1 reads LNHDA; CDR2 reads SQIVND (reference sequence). The CDR3 extends over 16 amino acids. Between the trimmed V and J ends, which lost 7 bases and 0 bases, there was a span of 16 bases. This CDR3 is CASTPMGLYSNQPQHF. DNA for the CDR3: TGTGCCAGTACTCCAATGGGGCTATATAGCAATCAGCCCCAGCATTTT.

J is TRBJ2-1 and V is TRBV4-1; 7 positions agree with TRBD2. V shed 5 bases and J 1 base; nucleotides not matched to a gene: 17. Per the germline V gene, CDR1 is MGHRA and CDR2 is YSYEKL. The CDR3 sequence is 19 residues long. The chain's CDR3 is CASSDTATGGRGSYNEQFF. CDR3 in DNA: TGCGCCAGCAGCGATACCGCTACTGGCGGGAGAGGTTCCTACAATGAGCAGTTCTTC.

The chain couples TRBV1 to TRBJ1-3; the D call of TRBD1 is as the table states it, not checked on the DNA. TRBV1 is annotated as a pseudogene. This CDR3 is built from 17 residues. The DNA of the CDR3 is TGCACCAGCAGCATCGGGACAGGAGAATCTCGTCGGAACACCATATATTTT. Its protein product is CTSSIGTGESRRNTIYF.

This chain joins TRBV5-1 and TRBJ2-1; the D gene is possibly TRBD2 (6 bases). Germline V gene lookup returns CDR1 SGHRS and CDR2 YFSETQ. The length of the CDR3 is 17 residues. Trimming removed 5 bases from V and 5 bases from J, with 23 bases in between. The CDR3 sequence is CASSEPQEGGVDNEQFF. The CDR3 DNA is TGCGCCAGCAGTGAGCCCCAGGAGGGCGGGGTGGACAATGAGCAGTTCTTC.

Regarding this clone: The same CDR3 arises from other DNA sequences in this sample as well. The rearrangement links TRBV7-9 to TRBJ2-2; unclear D gene. Trimming cost V 1 base and J 8 bases, with 5 bases left between them. Germline-derived CDR1 and CDR2 are SEHNR and FQNEAQ (reference sequence). This CDR3 comprises 12 residues. The CDR3 loop reads CASSLGPGELFF. The CDR3 DNA reads TGTGCCAGCAGCTTAGGTCCAGGGGAGCTGTTTTTT.